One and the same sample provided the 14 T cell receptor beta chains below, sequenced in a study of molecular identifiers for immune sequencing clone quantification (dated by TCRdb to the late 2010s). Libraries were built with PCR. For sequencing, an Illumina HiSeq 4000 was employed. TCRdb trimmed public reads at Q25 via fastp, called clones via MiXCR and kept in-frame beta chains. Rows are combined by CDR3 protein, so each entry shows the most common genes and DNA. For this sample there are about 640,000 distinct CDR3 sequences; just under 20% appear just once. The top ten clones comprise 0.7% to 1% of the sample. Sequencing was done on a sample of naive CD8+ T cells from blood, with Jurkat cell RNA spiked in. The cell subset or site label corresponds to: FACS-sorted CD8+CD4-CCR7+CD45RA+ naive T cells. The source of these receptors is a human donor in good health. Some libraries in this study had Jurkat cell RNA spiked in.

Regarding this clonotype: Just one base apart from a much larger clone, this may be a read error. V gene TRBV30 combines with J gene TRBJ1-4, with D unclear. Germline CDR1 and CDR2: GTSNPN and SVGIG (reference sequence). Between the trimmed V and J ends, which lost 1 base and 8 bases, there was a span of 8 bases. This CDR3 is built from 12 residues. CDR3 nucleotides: TGTGCCTGGAGTGATACGCGGGAAAAACTGTTTTTT. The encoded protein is CAWSDTREKLFF.

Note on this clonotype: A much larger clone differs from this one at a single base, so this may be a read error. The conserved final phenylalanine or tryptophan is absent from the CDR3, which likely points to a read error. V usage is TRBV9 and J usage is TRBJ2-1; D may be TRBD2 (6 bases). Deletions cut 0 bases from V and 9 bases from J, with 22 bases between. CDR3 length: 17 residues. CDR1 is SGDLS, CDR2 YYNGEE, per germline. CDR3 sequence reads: CASSVVRAVLDYGEQFS. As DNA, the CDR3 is TGTGCCAGCAGCGTAGTTCGAGCGGTCCTGGACTACGGTGAGCAGTTCTCC.

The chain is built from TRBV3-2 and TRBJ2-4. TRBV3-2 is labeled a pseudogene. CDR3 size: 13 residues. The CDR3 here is CASTLLDNHIQYF. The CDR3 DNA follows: TGTGCCAGCACCCTTCTAGACAACCACATTCAGTACTTC.

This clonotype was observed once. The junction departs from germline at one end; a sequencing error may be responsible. CDR3 nucleotide sequence: TGTGCCACCAGTGATTCCTATGGCTACGCCTTC. Translated: CATSDSYGYAF. This rearrangement joins TRBV24-1 to TRBJ1-2; D gene uncertain. The germline CDR1 and CDR2 sequences are KGHDR and SFDVKD. The CDR3 totals 11 residues.

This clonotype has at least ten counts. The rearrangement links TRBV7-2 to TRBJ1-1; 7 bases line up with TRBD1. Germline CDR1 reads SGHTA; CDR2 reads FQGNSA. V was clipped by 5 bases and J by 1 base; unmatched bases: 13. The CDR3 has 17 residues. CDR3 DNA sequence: TGTGCCAGCAGCCATAGCCGTGGCAGGGGGTCGAACACTGAAGCTTTCTTT. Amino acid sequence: CASSHSRGRGSNTEAFF.

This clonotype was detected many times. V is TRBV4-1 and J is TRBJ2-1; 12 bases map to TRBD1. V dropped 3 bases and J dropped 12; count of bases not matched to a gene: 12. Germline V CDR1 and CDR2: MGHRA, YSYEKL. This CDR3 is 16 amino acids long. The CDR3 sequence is CASSHLPGQGAPGQFF. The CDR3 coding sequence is TGCGCCAGCAGCCACTTACCGGGACAGGGGGCGCCGGGGCAGTTCTTC.

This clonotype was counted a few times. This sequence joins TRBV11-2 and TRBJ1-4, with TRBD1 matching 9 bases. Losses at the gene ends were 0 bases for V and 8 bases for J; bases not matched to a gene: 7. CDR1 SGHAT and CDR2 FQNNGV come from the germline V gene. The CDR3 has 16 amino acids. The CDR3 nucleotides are TGTGCCAGCAGCTTAGATCGTTGGACAGGGGAGGAAAAACTGTTTTTT. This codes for CASSLDRWTGEEKLFF.

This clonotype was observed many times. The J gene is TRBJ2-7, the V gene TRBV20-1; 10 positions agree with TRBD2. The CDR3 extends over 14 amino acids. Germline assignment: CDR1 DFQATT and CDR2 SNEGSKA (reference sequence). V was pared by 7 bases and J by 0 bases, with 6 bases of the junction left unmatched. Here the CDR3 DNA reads TGCAGTGTTCACCCTAGCGGGAGCTCCTACGAGCAGTACTTC. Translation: CSVHPSGSSYEQYF.

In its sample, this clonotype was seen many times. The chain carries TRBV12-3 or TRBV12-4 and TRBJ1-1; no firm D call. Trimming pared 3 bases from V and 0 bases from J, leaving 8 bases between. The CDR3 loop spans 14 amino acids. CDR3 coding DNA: TGTGCCAGCAGTTTCGCACAGTTGAACACTGAAGCTTTCTTT. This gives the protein CASSFAQLNTEAFF.

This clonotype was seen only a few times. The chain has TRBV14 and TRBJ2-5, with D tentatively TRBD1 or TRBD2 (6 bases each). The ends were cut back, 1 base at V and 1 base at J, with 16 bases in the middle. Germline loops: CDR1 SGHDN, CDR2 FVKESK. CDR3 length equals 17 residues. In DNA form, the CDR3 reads TGTGCCAGCAGCCAAGCTTTCGGGGGCTCTCTCCAAGAGACCCAGTACTTC. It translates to CASSQAFGGSLQETQYF.

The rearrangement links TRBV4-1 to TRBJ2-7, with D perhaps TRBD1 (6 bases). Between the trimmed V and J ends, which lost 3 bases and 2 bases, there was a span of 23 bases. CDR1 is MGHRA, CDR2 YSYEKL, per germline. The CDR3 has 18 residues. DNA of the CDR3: TGCGCCAGCAGCCAGAAACATAGGGGGACCGGGGTAGCCTACGAGCAGTACTTC. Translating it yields CASSQKHRGTGVAYEQYF.

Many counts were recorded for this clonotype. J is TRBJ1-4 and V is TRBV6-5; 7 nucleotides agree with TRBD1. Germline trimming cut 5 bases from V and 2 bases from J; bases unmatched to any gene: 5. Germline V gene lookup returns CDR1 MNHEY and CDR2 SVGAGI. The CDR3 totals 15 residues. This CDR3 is CASSIDRETNEKLFF. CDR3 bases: TGTGCCAGCAGTATTGACAGGGAGACTAATGAAAAACTGTTTTTT.

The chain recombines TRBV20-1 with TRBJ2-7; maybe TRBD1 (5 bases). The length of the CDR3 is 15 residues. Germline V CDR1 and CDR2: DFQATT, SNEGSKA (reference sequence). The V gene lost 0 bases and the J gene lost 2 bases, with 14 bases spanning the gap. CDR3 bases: TGCAGTGCTAGAGATAGGGCAGGGTCACCCTACGAGCAGTACTTC. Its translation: CSARDRAGSPYEQYF.

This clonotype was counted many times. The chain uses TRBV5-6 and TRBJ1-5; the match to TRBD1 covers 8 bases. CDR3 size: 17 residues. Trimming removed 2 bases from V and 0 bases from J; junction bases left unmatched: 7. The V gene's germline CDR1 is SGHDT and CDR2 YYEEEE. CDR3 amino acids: CASSLGTGPYSNQPQHF. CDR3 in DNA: TGTGCCAGCAGCTTAGGGACAGGACCCTATAGCAATCAGCCCCAGCATTTT.